The clone carrying this T cell receptor beta chain was seen more than once but under ten times. What it binds is unknown. Germline CDR1 and CDR2: SGHTA and FQGTGA. The CDR3 has 16 residues. Trimming shortened V by 2 bases and J by 4 bases, and 14 bases separated the two germline ends. The data were taken from a study of T cell responses to AZD1222 COVID-19 vaccine. On the study more broadly: Second-dose timings of about 4 or about 12 weeks were pooled.

Using immunoSEQ multiplex PCR, the repertoire was profiled, and TCRdb retains in-frame clones only, with some absent. Here the sample spans 100,000 to 150,000 clones, approximately 90% being singletons. Findings and limits, study-wide: Only after the peak T cell response were repertoires sampled. Donors were chiefly white British, with a greater number of females, and clonal diversity was perhaps underestimated. The study found vaccine-associated CD4 TCRs spanning spike, dominant at 160-218 and 743-854.

The chain links TRBV7-3 to TRBJ2-2, with D perhaps matching TRBD2 (6 bases). This receptor was obtained from an adult in good health. Sequenced here: peripheral blood, sampled on day 0 of AZD1222 vaccination. CDR3 sequence reads: CASSLGAGLGTGELFF. CDR3 DNA sequence: TGTGCCAGCAGCTTAGGGGCGGGGCTGGGCACCGGGGAGCTGTTTTTT. The complete variable domain, with remaining parts taken from reference TRBV7-3 and TRBJ2-2, reads GAGVSQTPSNKVTEKGKYVELRCDPISGHTALYWYRQSLGQGPEFLIYFQGTGAADDSGLPNDRFFAVRPEGSVSTLKIQRTERGDSAVYLCASSLGAGLGTGELFFGEGSRLTVL.